Detailed here is one T cell receptor beta chain. The data derive from a study of T cell changes during pregnancy in multiple sclerosis. The table came from immunoSEQ multiplex PCR; TCRdb's copy has only in-frame clones and leaves some out. This sample has 55,000 to 80,000 clones, with 90% found just once. The input for sequencing was peripheral blood, taken after pregnancy. The sequence derives from a female donor in good health, enrolled as a control in a pregnancy study.

The CDR3 loop is CASSPGTGSGNTIYF. DNA of the CDR3: TGCGCCAGCAGCCCCGGGACAGGGTCTGGAAACACCATATATTTT. The chain combines TRBV4-3 with TRBJ1-3, with 9 bases identical to TRBD1. In germline, CDR1 is LGHNA, CDR2 YSLEER. The V segment lost 4 bases and the J segment 1 base; nucleotides outside the gene matches: 2. The CDR3 extends over 15 amino acids.